This T cell receptor (beta chain) was documented in a study of blood T cell repertoires in COVID-19. V was pared by 5 bases and J by 5 bases, with 7 bases of the junction left unmatched. The V gene's germline CDR1 is SEHNR and CDR2 FQNEAQ (reference sequence). This CDR3 comprises 15 residues. Here immunoSEQ multiplex PCR was the method, and the copy in TCRdb shows in-frame clones only, minus some. The sample shows about 35,000 clones, more than 75% of them seen only once. In regard to this clone: The sample holds other DNA sequences that translate to the same CDR3.

V usage is TRBV7-9 and J usage is TRBJ1-4, with 8 bases identical to TRBD1. This TCR derives from an elderly man with active COVID-19. Sequencing was performed on peripheral blood. The CDR3 loop is CASSLGTGANEKLFF. The CDR3 DNA is TGTGCCAGCAGCCTTGGGACAGGCGCAAATGAAAAACTGTTTTTT.